This T cell receptor beta chain was captured by sequencing in a study of CD8 T cells in ankylosing spondylitis. The CDR3 is 14 residues long. V shed 4 bases and J shed 4 bases, with 11 bases lying between them. Germline V gene data show CDR1 as SNHLY and CDR2 as FYNNEI. Ten or more counts support this clonotype. Its specificity is unknown. Findings of the study overall: Roughly eight highly homologous variants made up a TCR beta motif that seemed to typify ankylosing spondylitis blood. In ankylosing spondylitis patients, matched synovial fluid reportedly showed significant enrichment of disease-linked clones.

Preparation of TCR beta libraries was done by quantitative 5'-RACE with molecular barcodes. TCRdb passed the 5' RACE reads through MiXCR, listing each CDR3 protein once. The profile covers 200,000 to 300,000 distinct CDR3 sequences, with 20% to 30% appearing a single time and approximately 0.61% taken by the ten largest. Sequenced material: blood, either unsorted or a sorted T cell fraction (not recorded which). The gene calls are TRBV2 and TRBJ1-3, with D unclear. The TCR was taken from a male donor with ankylosing spondylitis or in good health (not recorded which). This CDR3 reads CASSAEGSGNTIYF. The CDR3 region has the DNA TGTGCCAGCAGTGCGGAGGGATCGGGAAACACCATATATTTT.